The clone carrying this T cell receptor (beta chain) was observed a handful of times. Its specificity is unknown. A read error may produce the germline difference seen at one junction end. The germline V gene has CDR1 ENHRY and CDR2 SYGVKD. The CDR3 extends over 14 amino acids. These data originate in a study of cytomegalovirus exposure and HLA in healthy donors. Study results and limitations: For most TCR sequences rarity was the rule, although some public TCRs occurred in many donors. Certain sequence variants were highly shared and formed a cluster, and this cluster was likely a sequencing artifact. Later on, a genetic analysis was performed. It linked a missense variant in DCLRE1C with V- and J-gene trimming of TCR beta.

There were likely unrecorded immune exposures, though donors were nominally healthy when sampled. With 60 Vbeta and 13 Jbeta primers, the PCR was carried out. Method: immunoSEQ multiplex PCR; TCRdb's copy keeps in-frame clones and lacks some. The data hold around 65,000 clones, with approximately 60% observed a single time. This sequence originates from a man aged 30 to 45 in good health and CMV-seronegative. The sequenced sample was PBMCs. V gene TRBV10-3 combines with J gene TRBJ2-7; 11 bases map to TRBD2. CDR3: CAIKADLAGGHDDF. CDR3 sequence (DNA): TGTGCCATCAAGGCGGATCTAGCGGGGGGACACGATGATTTC.